The present T cell receptor (beta chain) was sequenced within a study of shared clonotypes between healthy human individuals. Using immunoSEQ multiplex PCR, the repertoire was profiled, and TCRdb retains in-frame clones only, with some absent. Of about 2 million clones detected, 90% to 95% appear once; the ten largest clones hold 0.13%. Sequenced input: naive CD4+ T cells sorted from blood. Subset in this sample: CD45RA+ positively selected. The sequence was obtained from a man between 18 and 29 years old in good health.

CDR3 region: CAQAGGGTDTQYF. The CDR3 DNA sequence: TGTGCCCAAGCCGGGGGGGGCACAGATACGCAGTATTTT. This rearrangement joins TRBV10-3 to TRBJ2-3, with 8 bases fitting TRBD2. Trimming took 11 bases from V and 1 from J; bases not matched to a gene: 5. The CDR3 sequence is 13 residues long. From germline, CDR1 is ENHRY and CDR2 SYGVKD.